The clone carrying this TCR beta chain was seen a handful of times. TCRdb itself ran the RT-PCR reads through MiXCR, one entry per CDR3 protein. Of approximately 220,000 distinct CDR3 sequences in the sample, around 40% were seen once. The source of the sample is a study of patients and donors after allogeneic stem cell transplantation. Trimming took off 4 bases at V and 1 base at J, with 17 bases between the two ends. CDR1 is MNHEY, CDR2 SMNVEV, per germline (reference sequence). The CDR3 contains 16 residues. Sequencing used blood, either unsorted or a sorted T cell fraction (not recorded which). The receptor was derived from a human donor who was either an allogeneic HSCT recipient or a stem cell or donor lymphocyte infusion donor (not recorded which). It is not recorded whose cells these are; they may come from a transplant donor. This chain uses TRBV27 with TRBJ2-7, with a tentative D call TRBD1 (6 bases). The CDR3 loop reads CASSSPGTRMSYEQYF. The CDR3 bases are TGTGCCAGCAGTTCACCCGGGACACGGATGTCCTACGAGCAGTACTTC.